The 9 T cell receptor beta chains listed next were all sequenced from one sample in a study of blood T cell repertoires in COVID-19. Produced via immunoSEQ multiplex PCR; TCRdb's table is partial and in-frame only. Of about 35,000 clones in the sample, 80% to 90% were seen once. The sequencing input was peripheral blood. These receptors originate from a man older than 75 with active COVID-19.

V usage is TRBV11-2 and J usage is TRBJ2-2, with D perhaps TRBD2 (5 bases). With 4 bases removed from V and 5 bases from J, the gap between germline ends came to 17 bases. The CDR3 loop spans 16 amino acids. Germline CDR1 SGHAT, CDR2 FQNNGV. CDR3 amino acids: CASSSGANRGTGELFF. The CDR3 nucleotides read TGTGCCAGCAGCTCTGGTGCAAATCGCGGGACCGGGGAGCTGTTTTTT.

This clone came up once. The rearrangement uses TRBV18 and TRBJ2-7, with D possibly TRBD1 on 5 matching bases. Germline lookup yields CDR1 KGHSH and CDR2 LQKENI. The CDR3 extends over 15 amino acids. The V gene lost 3 bases and the J gene lost 4 bases, with 16 bases spanning the gap. The CDR3 bases are TGTGCCAGCTCACCCCCCGGCAGGGATCAGTACGAGCAGTACTTC. As protein: CASSPPGRDQYEQYF.

The chain uses TRBV11-2 and TRBJ2-1; TRBD2 aligns across 9 bases. Germline V gene data show CDR1 as SGHAT and CDR2 as FQNNGV. CDR3 size: 15 residues. The J segment lost 7 bases and the V segment lost 4 bases, leaving 8 bases of the junction unmatched. CDR3: CASSSGTSRLNEQFF. CDR3 nucleotide sequence: TGTGCCAGCAGCTCCGGGACTAGCAGGTTAAATGAGCAGTTCTTC.

The CDR3 is CASSLSGTGPYEQYF. CDR3 DNA sequence: TGTGCCAGCAGCTTATCCGGGACAGGGCCCTACGAGCAGTACTTC. The J gene is TRBJ2-7, the V gene TRBV5-5; 9 positions match TRBD1. Germline V gene sequence: CDR1 SGHKS, CDR2 YYEKEE (reference sequence). The CDR3 loop spans 15 amino acids. Germline trimming cut 2 bases from V and 2 bases from J; bases unmatched to any gene: 5.

The rearrangement joins TRBV29-1 to TRBJ2-7; 7 bases agree with TRBD1. The J segment lost 6 bases and the V segment lost 4 bases, leaving 9 bases of the junction unmatched. The CDR3 covers 13 residues. Looked up from germline, CDR1 is SQVTM and CDR2 is ANQGSEA. CDR3 protein: CSVARQGLREQYF. The DNA for the CDR3 is TGCAGCGTTGCGAGACAGGGTCTACGCGAGCAGTACTTC.

The V call is TRBV6-5, the J call TRBJ2-7; 9 nucleotides line up with TRBD1. From germline, CDR1 is MNHEY and CDR2 SVGAGI. Trimming at V came to 0 bases and at J to 3 bases, leaving 0 bases not matched to a gene. CDR3 length: 14 amino acids. The CDR3 protein is CASSYSGQGYEQYF. DNA of the CDR3: TGTGCCAGCAGTTACTCGGGACAGGGCTACGAGCAGTACTTC.

This sequence joins TRBV2 and TRBJ2-1, with no clear D. The CDR3 totals 11 residues. CDR1 is SNHLY, CDR2 FYNNEI, per germline. V was shortened by 8 bases and J by 9 bases, with 11 bases between the two germline ends. CDR3 nucleotide sequence: TGTGCCAGCGCCCAGAGCGCTGAGCAGTTCTTC. Protein: CASAQSAEQFF.

This clone was recorded a few times. This sequence joins TRBV2 and TRBJ1-5, with 9 bases matching TRBD1. This CDR3 has 17 amino acids. CDR1 and CDR2 (germline): SNHLY, FYNNEI. The V gene end was trimmed by 6 bases and the J gene end by 2 bases; junction bases not matched to a gene: 11. Written as DNA, the CDR3 is TGTGCCAGCAGCGGATACAGGGGGCCGTACGGCAATCAGCCCCAGCATTTT. Its protein product is CASSGYRGPYGNQPQHF.

The V gene is TRBV7-6, the J gene TRBJ2-1, with TRBD1 matching 9 bases. The CDR3 contains 15 residues. Germline V gene data show CDR1 as SGHVS and CDR2 as FNYEAQ. The ends lost 2 bases at V and 7 bases at J; junction bases unmatched: 6. Written as DNA, the CDR3 is TGTGCCAGCAGCTTAAGGTCCGGACAGGGGAATGAGCAGTTCTTC. As protein: CASSLRSGQGNEQFF.